One sample yielded the 14 T cell receptor beta chains listed below, sequenced in a study of OX40 agonist ivuxolimab in advanced cancers. Repertoires were generated with immunoSEQ multiplex PCR, while TCRdb's copy carries only in-frame clones and drops some. The sample shows roughly 57,000 clones, around 84% of them seen only once. The starting material was CD4+ or CD8+ T cells sorted from blood, obtained in a trial of the OX40 agonist ivuxolimab. Every receptor here comes from an adult with an advanced solid tumor such as melanoma, head and neck, liver or kidney cancer.

The chain carries TRBV14 and TRBJ2-1; 8 bases are a match to TRBD2. The CDR3 is made up of 13 amino acids. Germline assignment: CDR1 SGHDN and CDR2 FVKESK. V was clipped by 2 bases and J by 13 bases; unmatched bases: 7. This CDR3 reads CASSQMEAGAQFF. CDR3 sequence (DNA): TGTGCCAGCAGCCAAATGGAAGCGGGAGCTCAGTTCTTC.

The chain employs TRBV5-8 and TRBJ2-1; 7 nucleotides match TRBD1. This CDR3 spans 15 amino acids. CDR1 is SGHTS and CDR2 is YDEGEE in the germline V gene. The V and J ends lost 5 bases and 2 bases, in that order; junction bases with no gene match: 7. DNA for the CDR3: TGTGCCAGCAGGTTTAAGGGGACAGCCTACAATGAGCAGTTCTTC. It yields the protein CASRFKGTAYNEQFF.

The chain uses TRBV10-3 and TRBJ2-1; D unresolved. Germline V gene data show CDR1 as ENHRY and CDR2 as SYGVKD. V lost 4 bases, J lost 0 bases, and 7 bases lay in between. CDR3 length: 14 residues. CDR3 sequence: CAISGQASYNEQFF. As DNA, the CDR3 is TGTGCCATCAGTGGCCAGGCCTCCTACAATGAGCAGTTCTTC.

This clone was seen a single time. This chain uses TRBV27 with TRBJ2-7, with 13 bases that match TRBD2. The CDR3 length is 16 residues. Trimming removed 0 bases from V and 7 bases from J; junction bases left unmatched: 6. Germline-derived CDR1 and CDR2 are MNHEY and SMNVEV (reference sequence). DNA of the CDR3: TGTGCCAGCAGTTTATCAAGGACTAGCGGGAGAGGAGAGCAGTACTTC. Translated: CASSLSRTSGRGEQYF.

J is TRBJ2-1 and V is TRBV11-2; D remains ambiguous. Germline V CDR1 and CDR2: SGHAT, FQNNGV. The CDR3 runs to 13 residues. V lost 5 bases, J lost 9 bases, and 14 bases lay in between. For the CDR3, the DNA is TGTGCCAGCAGCCCCCAGCTGGAAGGTGAGCAGTTCTTC. This encodes CASSPQLEGEQFF.

V and J are TRBV25-1 and TRBJ2-7; D uncertain. From germline, CDR1 is MGHDK and CDR2 SYGVNS. The length of the CDR3 is 11 residues. The germline V and J ends were trimmed by 4 bases and 6 bases, with 7 bases remaining between them. The CDR3 nucleotides are TGTGCCAGCAGTGTTTTTGGCGAGCAGTACTTC. This encodes CASSVFGEQYF.

The rearrangement joins TRBV25-1 to TRBJ2-5; TRBD1 aligns across 8 bases. V lost 4 bases to trimming and J lost 5 bases; unmatched junction nucleotides: 6. The CDR3 extends over 14 amino acids. CDR1 and CDR2 from the germline V gene are MGHDK and SYGVNS. The CDR3 sequence is CASSGQGAHETQYF. As DNA, the CDR3 is TGTGCCAGCAGTGGGCAGGGGGCCCATGAGACCCAGTACTTC.

Regarding this clone: Sequence at one end of the junction differs from germline and may be a read error. This chain uses TRBV4-2 with TRBJ2-5; TRBD2 is a possible D gene (5 bases). Germline V lookup: CDR1 LGHNA, CDR2 YNFKEQ. The CDR3 extends over 15 amino acids. In DNA form, the CDR3 reads TGTGTCAGCAGCCAAGATCTAAAGGGCGGGGAGACCCAGTACTTC. This gives the protein CVSSQDLKGGETQYF.

This chain uses TRBV27 with TRBJ2-1; D is undetermined. CDR3 length: 14 residues. Germline values: CDR1 MNHEY, CDR2 SMNVEV (reference sequence). Trimming stripped 5 bases from V and 0 bases from J, with 8 bases between. This chain's CDR3 is CASSLRSSYNEQFF. In DNA form, the CDR3 reads TGTGCCAGCAGTCTCAGGAGCTCCTACAATGAGCAGTTCTTC.

The V gene is TRBV28, the J gene TRBJ1-2, with D possibly TRBD1 on 5 matching bases. V was pared by 6 bases and J by 0 bases, with 29 bases between. CDR1 and CDR2 from the germline V gene are MDHEN and SYDVKM. This CDR3 spans 20 amino acids. For the CDR3, the DNA is TGTGCCAGCAGATCTACAACGCGGGACGGCTTTCCCCTGGCTAACTATGGCTACACCTTC. Amino acids: CASRSTTRDGFPLANYGYTF.

This clone was found once. The chain joins TRBV11-3 to TRBJ2-1; 10 bases are a match to TRBD2. The V gene's germline CDR1 is SGHNT and CDR2 YENEEA. Trimming removed 3 bases from V and 5 bases from J; junction bases left unmatched: 4. The CDR3 is 15 residues long. This CDR3 is CASSFYGLADNEQFF. The DNA for the CDR3 is TGTGCCAGCAGCTTTTATGGACTAGCGGACAATGAGCAGTTCTTC.

A word on this clone: At one end the junction does not follow the germline gene, possibly because of a read error. The J gene is TRBJ1-1, the V gene TRBV27, with D unclear. The CDR3 has 15 residues. Germline V gives CDR1 MNHEY, CDR2 SMNVEV (reference sequence). The CDR3 sequence: CAGSLSESGISVAFF. CDR3 bases: TGTGCCGGCAGTTTATCCGAGTCGGGGATCTCGGTGGCTTTCTTT.

In DNA form, the CDR3 reads TGCGCCAGCAGCACCGGACAGGGGGCCGGCGGTGAAAAACTGTTTTTT. This gives the protein CASSTGQGAGGEKLFF. The chain employs TRBV5-1 and TRBJ1-4, with 11 positions matching TRBD1. V was pared by 4 bases and J by 7 bases, with 9 bases of the junction left unmatched. Germline lookup yields CDR1 SGHRS and CDR2 YFSETQ. This CDR3 is 16 amino acids long.

This sequence joins TRBV5-1 and TRBJ2-3; possible D gene TRBD2, 5 bases. V dropped 0 bases and J dropped 3 bases, with 8 bases sitting between them. The germline gives CDR1 SGHRS, CDR2 YFSETQ. CDR3 length: 14 amino acids. The CDR3 spells CASSLEAETDTQYF. CDR3 DNA sequence: TGCGCCAGCAGCTTGGAAGCGGAGACAGATACGCAGTATTTT.